The present entry profiles one T cell receptor (beta chain) with its context. This sample was taken from a study of T cell changes during pregnancy in multiple sclerosis. Per germline, CDR1 SEHNR and CDR2 FQNEAQ (reference sequence). Between the trimmed V and J ends, which lost 10 bases and 2 bases, there was a span of 15 bases. The CDR3 loop spans 14 amino acids. Produced via immunoSEQ multiplex PCR; TCRdb's table is partial and in-frame only. The table has 25,000 to 40,000 clones, around 89% seen once. The source of this sequence is a female donor with multiple sclerosis, enrolled in a pregnancy study. Sequenced material: CD8+ T cells from peripheral blood mononuclear cells, taken in the third trimester of pregnancy. V is TRBV7-9 and J is TRBJ2-1; tentatively, D is TRBD1 (6 bases). CDR3 protein: CATPGVNPYNEQFF. The CDR3 DNA reads as TGTGCCACTCCAGGGGTAAACCCCTACAATGAGCAGTTCTTC.